These T cell receptor beta chains were read from a single sample in a study of T cells after yellow fever vaccination. A single record per CDR3 protein comes from TCRdb applying MiXCR to the 5' RACE reads. Altogether a few hundred thousand distinct CDR3 sequences are present, approximately 7% being singletons, with the ten largest covering roughly a sixth. Sequencing used PBMCs, obtained roughly seven weeks after the first yellow fever vaccination. Receptors were obtained from a man aged 18 to 30 who received the YFV17D yellow fever vaccine. Both conserved end residues are part of each CDR3. Fields, in order: clone size, D gene, V gene, CDR3 length, J gene, CDR3 DNA, CDR3 protein. The D gene is left open where the match is weak. Where a row states a size, it is once, few, many or the class of an expanded clone; other rows omit it.

>NA|NA|TRBV6-2/TRBV6-3|12|TRBJ1-6
TGTGCCAGCAGTTACAAGCGGCTCCCCCTCCACTTT
CASSYKRLPLHF
>few|NA|TRBV7-3|13|TRBJ2-3
TGTGCCAGCAGCTGGCGGGTCACAGATACGCAGTATTTT
CASSWRVTDTQYF
>few|NA|TRBV4-1|12|TRBJ1-5
TGCGCCAGCAGCCAACGCGGTCAGCCCCAGCATTTT
CASSQRGQPQHF
>NA|NA|TRBV27|13|TRBJ2-3
TGTGCCAGCAGTACGACCCCCGGGGATACGCAGTATTTT
CASSTTPGDTQYF
>NA|TRBD2|TRBV6-1|15|TRBJ2-1
TGTGCCAGCAATGAGCACGGGACTAGCATAGATGAGCAGTTCTTC
CASNEHGTSIDEQFF
>NA|NA|TRBV11-3|12|TRBJ2-1
TGTGCCAGCAGCCACACCCACAATGAGCAGTTCTTC
CASSHTHNEQFF
>few|NA|TRBV7-2|18|TRBJ1-5
TGTGCCAGCAGCTTCGCGGGGGGACGGGTTAATAGCAATCAGCCCCAGCATTTT
CASSFAGGRVNSNQPQHF
>NA|NA|TRBV12-3/TRBV12-4|13|TRBJ1-2
TGTGCCAGCATGGAATCCGGGGGCTATGGCTACACCTTC
CASMESGGYGYTF
>NA|NA|TRBV6-1|13|TRBJ2-5
TGTGCCAGCAGTGAACTTCACCAGAGGGACCAGTACTTC
CASSELHQRDQYF
>NA|NA|TRBV7-6|14|TRBJ2-3
TGTGCCAGCAGCTTGGGAGTAAGAACAGATACGCAGTATTTT
CASSLGVRTDTQYF
>many|TRBD2|TRBV9|15|TRBJ2-1
TGTGCCAGCAGCGGAGCGGGGGGCCCCTACAATGAGCAGTTCTTC
CASSGAGGPYNEQFF
>many|NA|TRBV5-1|15|TRBJ2-7
TGCGCCAGCAGCTTGGAAGCGGATCGCTCCTACGAGCAGTACTTC
CASSLEADRSYEQYF
>many|TRBD2|TRBV4-3|16|TRBJ2-1
TGCGCCAGCAGCTCGACTAGCGGGGGGGCCTACAATGAGCAGTTCTTC
CASSSTSGGAYNEQFF
>NA|TRBD2|TRBV5-1|16|TRBJ2-1
TGCGCCAGCAGCTTGGGAGTGGGGGGGTCGTACAATGAGCAGTTCTTC
CASSLGVGGSYNEQFF
>NA|TRBD1|TRBV9|14|TRBJ1-4
TGTGCCAGCAGCACATCGACAGGGAATGAAAAACTGTTTTTT
CASSTSTGNEKLFF
>few|NA|TRBV7-8|17|TRBJ2-1
TGTGCCAGCAGCCCTGAGATGGGTTCGGGGGCCTACAATGAGCAGTTCTTC
CASSPEMGSGAYNEQFF
>many|TRBD1|TRBV18|15|TRBJ1-2
TGTGCCAGCTTTTCGACAGGGGACGGCGACTATGGCTACACCTTC
CASFSTGDGDYGYTF
>many|NA|TRBV20-1|12|TRBJ2-1
TGCAGTGTTAAACGGGGTTACAATGAGCAGTTCTTC
CSVKRGYNEQFF
>NA|NA|TRBV7-9|15|TRBJ1-4
TGTGCCAGCAGCTTAGCCGGGGGAAGAGTCGAAAAACTGTTTTTT
CASSLAGGRVEKLFF
>few|TRBD1|TRBV7-9|15|TRBJ1-4
TGTGCCAGCAGCGCCCGACAGGGAACTAATGAAAAACTGTTTTTT
CASSARQGTNEKLFF
>many|NA|TRBV7-7|13|TRBJ2-1
TGTGCCAGCAGCTCCTATCGTGGCTATGAGCAGTTCTTC
CASSSYRGYEQFF
>NA|NA|TRBV7-9|13|TRBJ2-3
TGTGCCAGCAGCGAGCTAGCCGCGGATACGCAGTATTTT
CASSELAADTQYF
>few|NA|TRBV29-1|12|TRBJ1-1
TGCAGCGTTGTCGGGCAGAACACTGAAGCTTTCTTT
CSVVGQNTEAFF
>few|NA|TRBV5-1|16|TRBJ1-2
TGCGCCAGCAGCTCCGGACCCAACAGGGTCGAAGTTGGCTACACCTTC
CASSSGPNRVEVGYTF
>many|NA|TRBV20-1|14|TRBJ2-3
TGCAGTGCAGGGGACCGCGTATTCACAGATACGCAGTATTTT
CSAGDRVFTDTQYF
>NA|NA|TRBV5-1|14|TRBJ1-1
TGCGCCAGCAGCTTGGCGGGGGGAAAAACTGAAGCTTTCTTT
CASSLAGGKTEAFF
>NA|TRBD2|TRBV4-3|16|TRBJ2-1
TGCGCCAGCAGCCGCGTACTAGCGGGGTTCGACAATGAGCAGTTCTTC
CASSRVLAGFDNEQFF
>few|NA|TRBV4-2|15|TRBJ2-1
TGTGCCAGCAGCCAAGATGAGGCAGGGAACAATGAGCAGTTCTTC
CASSQDEAGNNEQFF
>few|NA|TRBV29-1|12|TRBJ2-3
TGCAGCGTTGGGGTCATTTCAGATACGCAGTATTTT
CSVGVISDTQYF
>many|NA|TRBV12-3/TRBV12-4|12|TRBJ2-4
TGTGCCAGCAGTTCCCAGGGGAACATTCAGTACTTC
CASSSQGNIQYF
>NA|TRBD1|TRBV3-1|17|TRBJ2-5
TGTGCCTGCTGCGACGTGACAGGGGGGATTAGTAGAGAGACCCAGTACTTC
CACCDVTGGISRETQYF
>few|TRBD1|TRBV27|13|TRBJ1-1
TGTGCCAGCAGTTTCCGGGACAGCACTGAAGCTTTCTTT
CASSFRDSTEAFF
>medium-sized|NA|TRBV6-2/TRBV6-3|15|TRBJ2-5
TGTGCCAGCAGTGCCGGCACCAGTGATCAAGAGACCCAGTACTTC
CASSAGTSDQETQYF
>NA|NA|TRBV6-1|14|TRBJ1-3
TGTGCCAGCACCCCGGGGGCTTATGGAAACACCATATATTTT
CASTPGAYGNTIYF
>few|NA|TRBV13|16|TRBJ2-5
TGTGCCAGCAGCTTAATGGCTGGGACACTAAAAGAGACCCAGTACTTC
CASSLMAGTLKETQYF
>many|TRBD2|TRBV29-1|12|TRBJ2-1
TGCAGCGTAGGATCGGGGGGGGATGAGCAGTTCTTC
CSVGSGGDEQFF
>few|NA|TRBV18|14|TRBJ2-5
TGTGCCAGCTCAGATTACGGACCTCAAGAGACCCAGTACTTC
CASSDYGPQETQYF
>few|TRBD2|TRBV7-2|17|TRBJ2-5
TGTGCCAGCAGCCAACAGACTAGCGGGGGAATACAAGAGACCCAGTACTTC
CASSQQTSGGIQETQYF
>NA|NA|TRBV27|16|TRBJ2-4
TGTGCCAGCAGTCCCCGTTGGGGTACTAGCCGCAACATTCAGTACTTC
CASSPRWGTSRNIQYF
>many|NA|TRBV6-2/TRBV6-3|14|TRBJ1-6
TGTGCCAGCAGTTACCCTCGGCCAGGGGATCCCCTCCACTTT
CASSYPRPGDPLHF
>many|NA|TRBV10-3|14|TRBJ2-5
TGTGCCATCAGTGAGCTCTTTGCTACGGAGACCCAGTACTTC
CAISELFATETQYF